One sample yielded the 3 T cell receptor beta chains listed below, sequenced in a study of blood T cell repertoires in COVID-19. TCRdb keeps only in-frame clones here, not all; method: immunoSEQ multiplex PCR. The sample carries under 75,000 clones, about 84% recorded once. Source material: peripheral blood. These receptors were collected from a man in his 60s with acute or convalescent COVID-19.

V is TRBV20-1 and J is TRBJ1-2; 7 bases agree with TRBD1. V shed 6 bases and J 3 bases; nucleotides not matched to a gene: 1. Per germline, CDR1 DFQATT and CDR2 SNEGSKA (reference sequence). CDR3 size: 11 residues. The chain's CDR3 is CSAGQDYGYTF. CDR3 in DNA: TGCAGTGCCGGACAGGACTATGGCTACACCTTC.

This clone showed up just a few times. The CDR3 region is CASTLRAEAFF. DNA for the CDR3: TGTGCCAGCACTCTCAGGGCTGAAGCTTTCTTT. The chain recombines TRBV2 with TRBJ1-1; tentative D call: TRBD1 (5 bases). Germline lookup yields CDR1 SNHLY and CDR2 FYNNEI. The CDR3 is 11 amino acids. Trimming removed 7 bases at V and 6 bases at J, with 9 bases between.

This chain uses TRBV7-9 with TRBJ1-2; weak D call: TRBD1 (5 bases). With 1 base removed from V and 3 bases from J, the gap between germline ends came to 12 bases. The germline CDR1 and CDR2 sequences are SEHNR and FQNEAQ (reference sequence). There are 15 residues in the CDR3. In DNA form, the CDR3 reads TGTGCCAGCAGCTTAGGGGGGGAAGTTTACTATGGCTACACCTTC. Translation: CASSLGGEVYYGYTF. The entire variable domain, with the rest obtained from reference TRBV7-9 and TRBJ1-2, is as follows: DTGVSQNPRHKITKRGQNVTFRCDPISEHNRLYWYRQTLGQGPEFLTYFQNEAQLEKSRLLSDRFSAERPKGSFSTLEIQRTEQGDSAMYLCASSLGGEVYYGYTFGSGTRLTVV.